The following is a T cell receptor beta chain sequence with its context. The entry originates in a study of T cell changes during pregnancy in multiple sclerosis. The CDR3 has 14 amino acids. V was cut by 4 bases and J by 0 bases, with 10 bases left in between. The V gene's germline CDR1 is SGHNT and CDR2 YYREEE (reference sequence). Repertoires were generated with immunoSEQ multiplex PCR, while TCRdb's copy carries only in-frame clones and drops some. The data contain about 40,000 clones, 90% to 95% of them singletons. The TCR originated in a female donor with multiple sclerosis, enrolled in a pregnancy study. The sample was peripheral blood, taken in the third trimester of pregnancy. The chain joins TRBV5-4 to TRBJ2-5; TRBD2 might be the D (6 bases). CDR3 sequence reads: CASSPGTDQETQYF. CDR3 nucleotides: TGTGCCAGCAGCCCGGGGACTGACCAAGAGACCCAGTACTTC.